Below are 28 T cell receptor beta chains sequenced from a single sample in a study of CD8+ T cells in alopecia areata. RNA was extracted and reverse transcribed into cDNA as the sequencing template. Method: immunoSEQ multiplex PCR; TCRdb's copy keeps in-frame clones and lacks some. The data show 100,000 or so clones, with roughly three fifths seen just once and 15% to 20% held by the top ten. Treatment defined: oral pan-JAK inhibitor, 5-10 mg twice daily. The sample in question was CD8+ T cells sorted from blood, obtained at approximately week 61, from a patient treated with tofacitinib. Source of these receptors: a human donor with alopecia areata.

The CDR3 nucleotides are TGCGCCAGCAGCCAAGGACTAGGGAGCTACGAGCAGTACTTC. Protein product: CASSQGLGSYEQYF. The chain uses TRBV4-1 and TRBJ2-7, with a tentative D call TRBD2 (6 bases). The CDR3 is made up of 14 amino acids. With 1 base removed from V and 3 bases from J, the gap between germline ends came to 10 bases. Germline CDR1 is MGHRA and CDR2 is YSYEKL.

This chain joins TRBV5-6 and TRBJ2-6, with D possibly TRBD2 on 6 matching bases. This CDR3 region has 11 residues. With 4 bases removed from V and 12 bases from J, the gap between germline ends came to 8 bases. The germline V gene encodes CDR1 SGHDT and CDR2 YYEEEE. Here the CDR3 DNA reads TGTGCCAGCAGCCCGGGGGTCGTCCTGACTTTC. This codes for CASSPGVVLTF.

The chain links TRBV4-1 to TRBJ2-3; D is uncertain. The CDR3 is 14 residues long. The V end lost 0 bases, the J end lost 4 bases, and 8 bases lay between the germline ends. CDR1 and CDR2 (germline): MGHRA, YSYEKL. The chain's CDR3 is CASSQDLSADTQYF. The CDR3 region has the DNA TGCGCCAGCAGCCAAGACCTCAGTGCAGATACGCAGTATTTT.

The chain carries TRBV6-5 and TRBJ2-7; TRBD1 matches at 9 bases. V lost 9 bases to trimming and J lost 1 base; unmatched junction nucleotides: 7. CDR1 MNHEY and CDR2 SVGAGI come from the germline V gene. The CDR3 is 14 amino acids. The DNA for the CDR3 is TGTGCCAGTGGGGACAGGGAAGGATCCTACGAGCAGTACTTC. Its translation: CASGDREGSYEQYF.

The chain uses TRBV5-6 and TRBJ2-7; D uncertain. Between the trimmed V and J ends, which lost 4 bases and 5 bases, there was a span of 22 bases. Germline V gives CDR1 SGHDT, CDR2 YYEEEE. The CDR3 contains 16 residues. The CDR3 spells CASSRISTRLGDEQYF. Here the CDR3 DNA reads TGTGCCAGCAGCCGGATTTCGACCCGGCTGGGTGACGAGCAGTACTTC.

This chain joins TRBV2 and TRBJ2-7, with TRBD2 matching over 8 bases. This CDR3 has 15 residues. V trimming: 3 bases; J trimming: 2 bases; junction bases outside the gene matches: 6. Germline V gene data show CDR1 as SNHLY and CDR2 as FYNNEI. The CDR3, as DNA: TGTGCCAGCAGTGATGAGCGGGGGTTCCCCTACGAGCAGTACTTC. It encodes CASSDERGFPYEQYF.

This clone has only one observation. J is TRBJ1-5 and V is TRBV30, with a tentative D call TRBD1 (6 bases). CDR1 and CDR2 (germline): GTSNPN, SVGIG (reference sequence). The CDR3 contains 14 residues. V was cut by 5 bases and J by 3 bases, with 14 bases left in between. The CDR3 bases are TGTGCCTGGGCACAGGGTAGAATCAATCAGCCCCAGCATTTT. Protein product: CAWAQGRINQPQHF.

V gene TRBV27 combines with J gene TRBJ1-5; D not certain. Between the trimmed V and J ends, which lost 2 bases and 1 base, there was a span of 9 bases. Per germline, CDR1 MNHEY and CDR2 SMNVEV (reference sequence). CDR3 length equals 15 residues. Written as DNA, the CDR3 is TGTGCCAGCAGTTTACTCACGGGGAGCAATCAGCCCCAGCATTTT. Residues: CASSLLTGSNQPQHF.

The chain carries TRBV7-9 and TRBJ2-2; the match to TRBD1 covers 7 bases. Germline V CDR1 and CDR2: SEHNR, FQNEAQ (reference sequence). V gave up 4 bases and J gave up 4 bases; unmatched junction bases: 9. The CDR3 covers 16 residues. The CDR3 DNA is TGTGCCAGCAGCTCTCCCTTTACAGGGGTCACCGGGGAGCTGTTTTTT. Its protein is CASSSPFTGVTGELFF.

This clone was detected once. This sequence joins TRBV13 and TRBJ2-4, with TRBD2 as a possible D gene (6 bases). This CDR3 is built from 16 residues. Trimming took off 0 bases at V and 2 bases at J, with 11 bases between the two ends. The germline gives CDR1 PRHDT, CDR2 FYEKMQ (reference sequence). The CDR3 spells CASSLGGGVSKNIQYF. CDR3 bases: TGTGCCAGCAGCTTAGGCGGCGGGGTTTCCAAAAACATTCAGTACTTC.

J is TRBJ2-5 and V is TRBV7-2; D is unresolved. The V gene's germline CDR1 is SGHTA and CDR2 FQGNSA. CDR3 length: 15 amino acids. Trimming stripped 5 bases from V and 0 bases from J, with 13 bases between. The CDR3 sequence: CASSQRSGHQETQYF. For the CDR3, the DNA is TGTGCCAGCAGCCAGAGATCCGGGCACCAAGAGACCCAGTACTTC.

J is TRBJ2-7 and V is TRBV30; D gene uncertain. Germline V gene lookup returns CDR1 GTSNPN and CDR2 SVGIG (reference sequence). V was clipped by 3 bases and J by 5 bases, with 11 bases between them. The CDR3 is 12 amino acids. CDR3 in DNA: TGTGCCTGGAGAAGTATAAGGGACGAGCAGTACTTC. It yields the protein CAWRSIRDEQYF.

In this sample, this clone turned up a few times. CDR3 DNA sequence: TGCGCCAGCAGCCCGGACAGCTCTGGAAACACCATATATTTT. Translated, it gives CASSPDSSGNTIYF. This rearrangement joins TRBV5-1 to TRBJ1-3, with D tentatively TRBD1 (6 bases). The germline V gene encodes CDR1 SGHRS and CDR2 YFSETQ. The CDR3 totals 14 residues. V lost 4 bases, J lost 0 bases, and 8 bases lay in between.

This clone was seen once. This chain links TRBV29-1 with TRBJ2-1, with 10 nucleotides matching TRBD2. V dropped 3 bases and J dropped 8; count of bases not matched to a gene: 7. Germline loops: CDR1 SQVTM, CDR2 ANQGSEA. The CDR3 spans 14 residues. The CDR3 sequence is CSVEGAGGHDEQFF. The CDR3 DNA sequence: TGCAGCGTTGAGGGAGCGGGGGGGCACGATGAGCAGTTCTTC.

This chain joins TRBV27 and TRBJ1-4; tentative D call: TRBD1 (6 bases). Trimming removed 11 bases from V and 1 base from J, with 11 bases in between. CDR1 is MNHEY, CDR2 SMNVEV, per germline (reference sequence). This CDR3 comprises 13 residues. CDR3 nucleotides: TGTGCCGACGGGGGACAAACTAATGAAAAACTGTTTTTT. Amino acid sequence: CADGGQTNEKLFF.

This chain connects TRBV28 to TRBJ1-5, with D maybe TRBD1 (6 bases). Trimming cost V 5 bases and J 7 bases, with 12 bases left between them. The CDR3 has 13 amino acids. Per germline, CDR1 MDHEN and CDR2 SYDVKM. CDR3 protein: CASSMGHMQPQHF. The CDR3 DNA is TGTGCCAGCAGTATGGGACACATGCAGCCCCAGCATTTT.

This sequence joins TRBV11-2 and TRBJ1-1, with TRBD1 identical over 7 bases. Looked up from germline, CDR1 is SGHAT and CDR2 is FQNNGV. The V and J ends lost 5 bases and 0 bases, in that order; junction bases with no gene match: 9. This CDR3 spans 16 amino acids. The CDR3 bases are TGTGCCAGCAGCCTATCCTACAGGGGTCTGAACACTGAAGCTTTCTTT. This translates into CASSLSYRGLNTEAFF.

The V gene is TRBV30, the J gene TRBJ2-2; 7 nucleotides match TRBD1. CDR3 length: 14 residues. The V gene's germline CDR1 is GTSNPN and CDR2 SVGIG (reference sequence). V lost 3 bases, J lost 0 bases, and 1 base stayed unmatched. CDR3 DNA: TGTGCCTGGAGCGGGACAGCGAACACCGGGGAGCTGTTTTTT. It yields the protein CAWSGTANTGELFF.

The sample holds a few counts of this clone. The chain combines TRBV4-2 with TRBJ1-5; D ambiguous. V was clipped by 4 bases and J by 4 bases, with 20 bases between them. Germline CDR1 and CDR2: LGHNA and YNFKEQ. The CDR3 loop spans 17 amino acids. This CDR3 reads CASSLTTNLDGNQPQHF. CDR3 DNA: TGTGCCAGCAGCCTAACCACTAACCTGGACGGGAATCAGCCCCAGCATTTT.

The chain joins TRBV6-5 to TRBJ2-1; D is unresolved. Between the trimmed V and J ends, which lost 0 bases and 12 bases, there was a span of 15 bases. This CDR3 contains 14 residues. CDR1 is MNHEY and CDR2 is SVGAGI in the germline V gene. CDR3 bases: TGTGCCAGCAGTTACTCGTGGGGTTTTGGGGTGCAGTTCTTC. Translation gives CASSYSWGFGVQFF.

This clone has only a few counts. The CDR3 is CSVLDEGTRGYGYTF. CDR3 nucleotides: TGCAGCGTCCTTGATGAAGGGACGAGGGGCTATGGCTACACCTTC. The chain carries TRBV29-1 and TRBJ1-2, with a weak D call TRBD1 (5 bases). Trimming took off 6 bases at V and 4 bases at J, with 21 bases between the two ends. Germline assignment: CDR1 SQVTM and CDR2 ANQGSEA. The CDR3 loop spans 15 amino acids.

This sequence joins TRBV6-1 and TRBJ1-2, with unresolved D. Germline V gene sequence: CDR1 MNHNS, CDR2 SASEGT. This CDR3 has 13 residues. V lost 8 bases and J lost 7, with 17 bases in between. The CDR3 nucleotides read TGTGCCAGCGCCAACTATCCGGAATTTGGCTACACCTTC. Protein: CASANYPEFGYTF.

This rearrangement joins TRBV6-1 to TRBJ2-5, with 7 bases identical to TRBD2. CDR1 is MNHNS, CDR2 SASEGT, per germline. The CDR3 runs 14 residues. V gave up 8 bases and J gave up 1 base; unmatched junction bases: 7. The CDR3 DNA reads TGTGCCAGCCGGACTAGAAGCCTCCAAGAGACCCAGTACTTC. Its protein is CASRTRSLQETQYF.

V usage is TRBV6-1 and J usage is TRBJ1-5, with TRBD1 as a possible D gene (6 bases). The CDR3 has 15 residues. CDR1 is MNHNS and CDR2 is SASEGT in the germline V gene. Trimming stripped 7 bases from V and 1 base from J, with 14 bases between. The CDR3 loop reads CASNSIQGSNQPQHF. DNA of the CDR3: TGTGCCAGCAACAGTATTCAGGGGAGCAATCAGCCCCAGCATTTT.

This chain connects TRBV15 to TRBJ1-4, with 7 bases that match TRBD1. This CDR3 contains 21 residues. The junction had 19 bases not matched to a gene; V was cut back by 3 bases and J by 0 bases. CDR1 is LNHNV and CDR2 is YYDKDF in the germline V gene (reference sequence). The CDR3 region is CATSSETDREENRATNEKLFF. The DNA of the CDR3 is TGTGCCACCAGCAGCGAAACCGACAGGGAAGAAAACAGAGCAACTAATGAAAAACTGTTTTTT.

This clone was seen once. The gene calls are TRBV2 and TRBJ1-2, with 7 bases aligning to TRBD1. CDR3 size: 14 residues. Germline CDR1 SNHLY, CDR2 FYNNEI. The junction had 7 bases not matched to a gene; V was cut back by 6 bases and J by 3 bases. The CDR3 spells CASRTDRRDYGYTF. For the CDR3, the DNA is TGTGCCAGCAGGACGGACAGGAGGGACTATGGCTACACCTTC.

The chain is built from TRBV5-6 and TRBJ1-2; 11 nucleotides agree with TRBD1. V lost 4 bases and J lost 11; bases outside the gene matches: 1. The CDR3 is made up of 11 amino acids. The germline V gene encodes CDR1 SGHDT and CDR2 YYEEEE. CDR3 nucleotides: TGTGCCAGCAGCAGGGACAGGGGGTACACCTTC. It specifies CASSRDRGYTF.

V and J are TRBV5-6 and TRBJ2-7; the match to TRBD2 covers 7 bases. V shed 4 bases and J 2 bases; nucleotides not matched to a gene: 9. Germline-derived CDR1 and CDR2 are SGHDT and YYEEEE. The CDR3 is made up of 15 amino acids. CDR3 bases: TGTGCCAGCAGCCCGGGGGAGGGGACGACCTACGAGCAGTACTTC. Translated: CASSPGEGTTYEQYF.